This is a list of T cell receptor beta chains from one sample in a study of beta chain features in type 1 diabetes. Some clones are missing from TCRdb's copy, which holds only in-frame ones; the method was immunoSEQ multiplex PCR. The table records 350,000 to 400,000 clones, around 12% of them present only once. Sequencing used naive CD4+ T cells from blood. These receptors all come from a young woman with type 1 diabetes. Both conserved end residues are part of each CDR3. A D gene is named only where the DNA matches it firmly. Clone size is stated in some rows and not others, as once, few, many or a class when expanded.

j_gene	d_gene	v_gene	abundance	len	CDR3aa	CDR3nt
TRBJ2-1	NA	TRBV25-1	NA	15	CASSEVGTPADEQFF	TGTGCCAGCAGTGAAGTTGGTACCCCGGCGGATGAGCAGTTCTTC
TRBJ2-5	NA	TRBV5-1	NA	14	CASSLAGREETQYF	TGCGCCAGCAGCTTGGCTGGGCGGGAAGAGACCCAGTACTTC
TRBJ2-2	TRBD1	TRBV9	NA	17	CASSVSPGQGFTGELFF	TGTGCCAGCAGCGTATCACCGGGACAGGGATTCACCGGGGAGCTGTTTTTT
TRBJ2-4	TRBD1	TRBV5-6	few	13	CASSLEGADIQYF	TGTGCCAGCAGCTTGGAGGGGGCGGACATTCAGTACTTC
TRBJ2-7	TRBD2	TRBV5-6	NA	15	CASSLVAGASYEQYF	TGTGCCAGCAGCTTGGTAGCGGGGGCGTCCTACGAGCAGTACTTC
TRBJ1-1	TRBD1	TRBV18	few	15	CASSRGDRGNTEAFF	TGTGCCAGCTCACGAGGGGACAGGGGGAACACTGAAGCTTTCTTT
TRBJ2-1	NA	TRBV30	few	12	CAWNPSLGEQFF	TGTGCCTGGAACCCGAGTCTGGGCGAGCAGTTCTTC
TRBJ2-7	NA	TRBV23-1	few	15	CASSQRTPVGDEQYF	TGCGCCAGCAGTCAGAGGACACCCGTTGGGGACGAGCAGTACTTC
TRBJ2-1	NA	TRBV19	NA	16	CASSIARVWRYNEQFF	TGTGCCAGTAGTATAGCGAGGGTATGGAGATACAATGAGCAGTTCTTC
TRBJ1-1	NA	TRBV5-1	few	14	CASSLDSQNTEAFF	TGCGCCAGCAGCTTGGACAGTCAGAACACTGAAGCTTTCTTT
TRBJ2-7	NA	TRBV6-5	NA	15	CASSSVGVDLYEQYF	TGTGCCAGCAGTTCCGTGGGAGTAGACCTTTACGAGCAGTACTTC
TRBJ1-1	TRBD1	TRBV29-1	few	14	CSVENRGRNTEAFF	TGCAGCGTTGAGAACAGGGGAAGGAACACTGAAGCTTTCTTT
TRBJ2-7	NA	TRBV11-2	NA	13	CASSLERNSGQYF	TGTGCCAGCAGCTTAGAGAGGAACTCGGGGCAGTACTTC
TRBJ2-7	NA	TRBV28	few	12	CASSKAGYEQYF	TGTGCCAGCAGCAAGGCGGGCTACGAGCAGTACTTC
TRBJ1-4	NA	TRBV28	NA	13	CASSLTGNEKLFF	TGTGCCAGCAGTTTAACAGGGAATGAAAAACTGTTTTTT
TRBJ2-7	TRBD1	TRBV5-1	NA	14	CASNRDRGLDEQYF	TGCGCCAGCAACCGGGACAGGGGTCTGGACGAGCAGTACTTC
TRBJ2-6	NA	TRBV6-6	few	16	CASSYSPFSGANVLTF	TGTGCCAGCAGTTACTCCCCGTTCTCTGGGGCCAACGTCCTGACTTTC
TRBJ1-5	NA	TRBV19	NA	12	CASSFARQPQHF	TGTGCCAGTAGTTTTGCGCGTCAGCCCCAGCATTTT
TRBJ1-6	NA	TRBV4-3	few	17	CASSQDLQGHYNSPLHF	TGCGCCAGCAGCCAAGATCTGCAGGGCCACTATAATTCACCCCTCCACTTT
TRBJ2-4	NA	TRBV5-6	NA	15	CASSPAGTAKNIQYF	TGTGCCAGCAGCCCCGCGGGGACAGCCAAAAACATTCAGTACTTC
TRBJ2-7	TRBD1	TRBV9	NA	14	CASSVGQGAVEQYF	TGTGCCAGCAGCGTTGGACAGGGGGCCGTCGAGCAGTACTTC
TRBJ2-3	TRBD2	TRBV5-6	few	15	CASSPISGSTDTQYF	TGTGCCAGCAGCCCCATTAGCGGGAGTACAGATACGCAGTATTTT
TRBJ2-2	NA	TRBV20-1	NA	11	CSATGGGELFF	TGCAGTGCCACGGGTGGCGGGGAGCTGTTTTTT
TRBJ2-3	TRBD2	TRBV5-4	NA	15	CASSLRAGEGDTQYF	TGTGCCAGCAGCTTGAGAGCGGGAGAGGGAGATACGCAGTATTTT
TRBJ1-2	NA	TRBV29-1	few	13	CSVTDRGGYGYTF	TGCAGCGTTACAGATAGGGGGGGCTATGGCTACACCTTC